Listed below are T cell receptor beta chains from one sample, sequenced in a study of B cell selection in AIRE deficiency. Sequenced by immunoSEQ multiplex PCR; TCRdb stores in-frame clones only, minus some. In the table there are 1,700 or so clones, less than 90% of which are singletons. Sequenced input: CD4+CD25+ Tregs sorted from PBMCs. The receptors were sampled from a human donor in good health. Each CDR3 is given with its conserved first and last residue. The order of the fields is CDR3 protein, CDR3 DNA, V gene, J gene, clone size, D gene. D genes are given only for firm matches. The size field is filled for only some rows; it gives once, few, many or a size class.

CASSFYMNTEAFF	TGCGCCAGCAGCTTCTATATGAACACTGAAGCTTTCTTT	TRBV5-1	TRBJ1-1	NA	NA
CASSLFGYNEQFF	TGTGCCAGCAGCTTGTTTGGCTACAATGAGCAGTTCTTC	TRBV5-6	TRBJ2-1	NA	NA
CASSPARGRSGYTF	TGTGCCAGCAGCCCCGCCCGGGGCCGGAGTGGCTACACCTTC	TRBV7-2	TRBJ1-2	NA	NA
CASSNSRGETQYF	TGTGCCAGCTCAAATTCGAGGGGAGAGACCCAGTACTTC	TRBV18	TRBJ2-5	NA	NA
CASSLGYGARRDRNEQFF	TGTGCCAGCAGCTTAGGTTATGGGGCACGGAGAGACCGCAATGAGCAGTTCTTC	TRBV7-8	TRBJ2-1	NA	NA
CASSPRWRPRSYNEQFF	TGTGCCAGCAGCCCCCGGTGGAGGCCACGCTCCTACAATGAGCAGTTCTTC	TRBV13	TRBJ2-1	NA	NA
CASSPRLASGGFGEAQYF	TGTGCCAGCTCACCAAGACTAGCCTCTGGGGGTTTTGGAGAGGCCCAGTACTTC	TRBV18	TRBJ2-5	NA	TRBD2
CASRRDTEAFF	TGTGCCAGCAGGAGGGACACTGAAGCTTTCTTT	TRBV5-4	TRBJ1-1	NA	NA
CASRRRHRAGNEQFF	TGTGCCAGCAGACGTCGTCATCGGGCTGGGAATGAGCAGTTCTTC	TRBV27	TRBJ2-1	NA	NA
CASSPRQGAGYEQYF	TGCGCCAGCAGCCCCCGACAGGGGGCTGGCTACGAGCAGTACTTC	TRBV5-1	TRBJ2-7	NA	TRBD1
CASTRRWNTEAFF	TGTGCCAGCACCCGACGGTGGAACACTGAAGCTTTCTTT	TRBV28	TRBJ1-1	few	NA